One sample yielded the 32 T cell receptor beta chains listed below, sequenced in a study of T-cell memory formation after mild COVID-19. TCRdb itself ran the 5' RACE reads through MiXCR, one entry per CDR3 protein. The sample has 300,000 to 400,000 distinct CDR3 sequences; around a fifth are singletons. The material sequenced was PBMCs or a T cell subset sorted from them (not recorded which). The source of these receptors is an adult woman who had mild COVID-19 (a few samples of this study predate the infection). Cell type and time point are not known.

This clonotype was found many times. The rearrangement joins TRBV20-1 to TRBJ1-6; tentatively, D is TRBD1 (6 bases). Trimming removed 6 bases at V and 4 bases at J, with 19 bases between. Germline V gene sequence: CDR1 DFQATT, CDR2 SNEGSKA (reference sequence). The CDR3 extends over 16 amino acids. CDR3 sequence: CSARRGGGGYNSPLHF. CDR3 nucleotide sequence: TGCAGTGCCCGGCGCGGGGGGGGCGGTTATAATTCACCCCTCCACTTT.

This clonotype was detected ten times or more. This chain links TRBV14 with TRBJ2-1, with D perhaps matching TRBD2 (6 bases). There are 16 residues in the CDR3. Trimming left V 1 base short and J 0 bases short, with 10 bases between. Germline-derived CDR1 and CDR2 are SGHDN and FVKESK. The DNA of the CDR3 is TGTGCCAGCAGCCAAGTGTCCGGGAGCTCCTACAATGAGCAGTTCTTC. Encoded protein: CASSQVSGSSYNEQFF.

In this sample, this clonotype turned up a few times. The V gene is TRBV20-1, the J gene TRBJ1-5; TRBD1 is a possible D gene (6 bases). V was clipped by 7 bases and J by 7 bases, with 20 bases between them. The CDR3 runs 14 residues. Germline CDR1 DFQATT, CDR2 SNEGSKA (reference sequence). The CDR3 coding sequence is TGCAGTGACCCAACAGGGTTTTCCAGGCAGCCCCAGCATTTT. Its protein is CSDPTGFSRQPQHF.

This clonotype was observed a few times. The chain links TRBV12-3 or TRBV12-4 to TRBJ2-1, with 14 bases matching TRBD2. CDR3 size: 17 residues. Germline trimming cut 6 bases from V and 3 bases from J; bases unmatched to any gene: 7. The CDR3 spells CASSPSGTSGSYNEQFF. CDR3 DNA sequence: TGTGCCAGCAGCCCCTCCGGGACTAGCGGGAGCTACAATGAGCAGTTCTTC.

The chain employs TRBV7-9 and TRBJ2-1; 12 positions match TRBD2. The CDR3 sequence is 15 residues long. V shed 6 bases, J shed 7 bases, and the junction held 7 bases outside the gene matches. Germline CDR1 reads SEHNR; CDR2 reads FQNEAQ (reference sequence). CDR3 sequence reads: CASRGLAGQKNEQFF. The CDR3 DNA reads as TGTGCCAGCAGAGGACTAGCGGGACAAAAAAATGAGCAGTTCTTC.

This chain connects TRBV18 to TRBJ2-5, with 9 nucleotides matching TRBD2. Trimming cost V 4 bases and J 4 bases; bases outside gene matches: 10. The CDR3 totals 16 residues. Germline assignment: CDR1 KGHSH and CDR2 LQKENI. In nucleotides, the CDR3 is TGTGCCAGCTCACAGGGCCTAGCGGGAAGTGGAGAGACCCAGTACTTC. This sequence encodes CASSQGLAGSGETQYF.

This clonotype was counted between two and nine times. The chain uses TRBV12-3 or TRBV12-4 and TRBJ2-3; 16 nucleotides match TRBD2. Trimming took 4 bases from V and 3 from J; bases not matched to a gene: 10. The CDR3 extends over 19 amino acids. The CDR3: CASSSLGTSGGAVTDTQYF. The CDR3 coding sequence is TGTGCCAGCAGTTCCCTAGGGACTAGCGGGGGGGCCGTAACAGATACGCAGTATTTT.

CDR3 DNA: TGTGCCAGCACCCCTGGCAGAGACTACGAGCAGTACTTC. This sequence encodes CASTPGRDYEQYF. J is TRBJ2-7 and V is TRBV6-5; unclear D gene. There are 13 residues in the CDR3. CDR1 is MNHEY, CDR2 SVGAGI, per germline. V lost 7 bases and J 3 bases, leaving 13 bases between the germline ends.

This clonotype was seen many times. The chain recombines TRBV7-8 with TRBJ2-1; the D gene could be TRBD1 or TRBD2 (6 bases each). Trimming shortened V by 4 bases and J by 4 bases, and 20 bases separated the two germline ends. This CDR3 contains 17 residues. Germline values: CDR1 SGHVS, CDR2 FQNEAQ. Here the CDR3 reads CASSSGLGAGTYNEQFF. CDR3 nucleotide sequence: TGTGCCAGCAGCTCCGGTCTTGGGGCGGGGACATACAATGAGCAGTTCTTC.

This clonotype has a handful of counts. The chain joins TRBV6-1 to TRBJ2-2; maybe TRBD2 (7 bases). This CDR3 comprises 17 residues. Trimming left V 4 bases short and J 5 bases short, with 20 bases between. CDR1 is MNHNS, CDR2 SASEGT, per germline. As DNA, the CDR3 is TGTGCCAGCAGTGCCTTATGGGGGGGGGCAGGGACCGGGGAGCTGTTTTTT. Amino acids: CASSALWGGAGTGELFF.

This chain uses TRBV18 with TRBJ2-5; unclear D gene. The CDR3 loop spans 14 amino acids. Germline CDR1 KGHSH, CDR2 LQKENI. V was clipped by 0 bases and J by 1 base, with 6 bases between them. The CDR3 nucleotides read TGTGCCAGCTCACCACCCGCCAGCCAAGAGACCCAGTACTTC. Translation: CASSPPASQETQYF.

The sample holds a few counts of this clonotype. The chain carries TRBV6-5 and TRBJ2-6; D remains ambiguous. This CDR3 is built from 13 residues. Trimming took 6 bases from V and 4 from J, leaving 7 bases between them. Germline V gene lookup returns CDR1 MNHEY and CDR2 SVGAGI. CDR3 sequence: CASRGLGANVLTF. As DNA, the CDR3 is TGTGCCAGCAGAGGTTTGGGGGCCAACGTCCTGACTTTC.

This clonotype was seen many times. V is TRBV21-1 and J is TRBJ2-1; no check of the table's D call, TRBD1, against the DNA was made. TRBV21-1 is a known pseudogene. The CDR3 runs to 15 residues. The CDR3 reads CASSKVGTGRNEQFF. The CDR3 nucleotides read TGTGCCAGCAGCAAAGTCGGGACAGGGAGAAATGAGCAGTTCTTC.

V and J are TRBV29-1 and TRBJ2-7; 9 bases are shared with TRBD1. V dropped 1 base and J dropped 0; count of bases not matched to a gene: 7. This CDR3 region has 16 residues. The germline CDR1 and CDR2 sequences are SQVTM and ANQGSEA. CDR3 bases: TGCAGCGTTGAAGTGAGGACAGGGGAACTCTCCTACGAGCAGTACTTC. Translated: CSVEVRTGELSYEQYF.

This clonotype was observed a handful of times. The chain has TRBV12-3 or TRBV12-4 and TRBJ1-1; D gene unclear. Trimming pared 4 bases from V and 4 bases from J, leaving 13 bases between. The CDR3 sequence is 14 residues long. The CDR3 region has the DNA TGTGCCAGCAGTTCATTGGGAAGGGCCACTGAAGCTTTCTTT. The encoded protein is CASSSLGRATEAFF.

This chain connects TRBV7-3 to TRBJ1-1; TRBD1 agrees at 8 bases. The CDR3 totals 14 residues. Germline lookup yields CDR1 SGHTA and CDR2 FQGTGA. The V segment lost 5 bases and the J segment 4 bases; nucleotides outside the gene matches: 6. CDR3 DNA: TGTGCCAGCAGCCTGGACAGGGAGGGCACTGAAGCTTTCTTT. Protein product: CASSLDREGTEAFF.

This chain joins TRBV7-8 and TRBJ2-3; D is uncertain. Trimming removed 0 bases at V and 2 bases at J, with 12 bases between. CDR1 is SGHVS and CDR2 is FQNEAQ in the germline V gene. The CDR3 totals 16 residues. The CDR3 sequence: CASSLAPVPYTDTQYF. The CDR3 DNA reads TGTGCCAGCAGCTTAGCGCCCGTCCCGTACACAGATACGCAGTATTTT.

CDR3: CASSNAQPQETQYF. For the CDR3, the DNA is TGCGCCAGCAGCAATGCCCAGCCACAAGAGACCCAGTACTTC. J is TRBJ2-5 and V is TRBV5-1, with unresolved D. V was shortened by 4 bases and J by 2 bases, with 12 bases between the two germline ends. This CDR3 spans 14 amino acids. Germline CDR1 is SGHRS and CDR2 is YFSETQ.

The rearrangement uses TRBV7-9 and TRBJ1-4; D is ambiguous. In germline, CDR1 is SEHNR, CDR2 FQNEAQ (reference sequence). Trimming removed 1 base at V and 3 bases at J, with 15 bases between. The CDR3 has 17 residues. CDR3 bases: TGTGCCAGCAGCTTAGAGACTCGCCTTGGGGCTAATGAAAAACTGTTTTTT. Translated: CASSLETRLGANEKLFF.

This clonotype was counted only a few times. The CDR3 loop is CASSFSREGQPQHF. The CDR3 region has the DNA TGTGCCAGCAGCTTTTCCAGGGAAGGCCAGCCCCAGCATTTT. This chain connects TRBV5-6 to TRBJ1-5; D possibly corresponds to TRBD1 (5 bases). The ends were cut back, 2 bases at V and 7 bases at J, with 13 bases in the middle. The CDR3 extends over 14 amino acids. Germline CDR1 and CDR2: SGHDT and YYEEEE.

J is TRBJ1-2 and V is TRBV6-5; 8 positions agree with TRBD1. CDR1 MNHEY and CDR2 SVGAGI come from the germline V gene. J was trimmed by 4 bases and V by 6 bases; bases with no gene match: 10. There are 15 residues in the CDR3. Written as DNA, the CDR3 is TGTGCCAGCAGATACCGGGACAGGCCAAGCTATGGCTACACCTTC. This translates into CASRYRDRPSYGYTF.

This clonotype came up a few times. Here the CDR3 reads CASSQDAATNEKLFF. The CDR3 nucleotides read TGCGCCAGCAGCCAAGACGCCGCAACTAATGAAAAACTGTTTTTT. V gene TRBV4-1 combines with J gene TRBJ1-4; D gene ambiguous. Trimming cost V 0 bases and J 0 bases, with 5 bases left between them. The germline gives CDR1 MGHRA, CDR2 YSYEKL. The CDR3 runs 15 residues.

This clonotype was seen repeatedly, ten times or more. The genes are TRBV7-8 and TRBJ2-1; D remains unclear. The ends were cut back, 3 bases at V and 1 base at J, with 1 base in the middle. Germline lookup yields CDR1 SGHVS and CDR2 FQNEAQ. The CDR3 sequence is 12 residues long. CDR3 bases: TGTGCCAGCAGCTTTTCCTACAATGAGCAGTTCTTC. This codes for CASSFSYNEQFF.

This chain joins TRBV6-5 and TRBJ2-1; the D is unclear. CDR1 MNHEY and CDR2 SVGAGI come from the germline V gene. This CDR3 is 15 amino acids long. V gave up 5 bases and J gave up 0 bases, with 11 bases separating them. This chain's CDR3 is CASSDDGASYNEQFF. CDR3 bases: TGTGCCAGCAGTGACGACGGAGCCTCCTACAATGAGCAGTTCTTC.

The gene calls are TRBV4-1 and TRBJ2-7; weak D call: TRBD2 (6 bases). This CDR3 region has 16 residues. Germline CDR1 reads MGHRA; CDR2 reads YSYEKL. V was pared by 1 base and J by 6 bases, with 19 bases between. The CDR3 loop reads CASSQGGEAVGSEQYF. As DNA, the CDR3 is TGCGCCAGCAGCCAAGGGGGGGAAGCGGTAGGGTCCGAGCAGTACTTC.

The table lists this clonotype with a few counts. The chain combines TRBV20-1 with TRBJ1-1; D unclear. CDR1 DFQATT and CDR2 SNEGSKA come from the germline V gene (reference sequence). The V gene lost 0 bases and the J gene lost 8 bases, with 13 bases spanning the gap. CDR3 length: 13 residues. The CDR3 DNA reads as TGCAGTGCTAGAGATTACCGAGGGCGAGAAGCTTTCTTT. It encodes CSARDYRGREAFF.

This rearrangement joins TRBV19 to TRBJ2-1, with a tentative D call TRBD2 (5 bases). Germline V gene data show CDR1 as LNHDA and CDR2 as SQIVND (reference sequence). This CDR3 contains 17 residues. Trimming took off 1 base at V and 6 bases at J, with 19 bases between the two ends. The CDR3: CASSIVLLVIPLNEQFF. CDR3 coding DNA: TGTGCCAGTAGTATAGTCCTACTAGTCATTCCTCTCAATGAGCAGTTCTTC.

This rearrangement joins TRBV5-1 to TRBJ2-1, with D tentatively TRBD2 (6 bases). The germline V gene has CDR1 SGHRS and CDR2 YFSETQ. V lost 4 bases and J lost 4, with 30 bases in between. The CDR3 runs 20 residues. CDR3 coding DNA: TGCGCCAGCAGCCCCTCGGGCGGGCCCCCGCCGGGGGACCTATACAATGAGCAGTTCTTC. This codes for CASSPSGGPPPGDLYNEQFF.

The table lists this clonotype with a few counts. The genes are TRBV24-1 and TRBJ1-5, with D unclear. The V gene's germline CDR1 is KGHDR and CDR2 SFDVKD. The V gene lost 3 bases and the J gene lost 3 bases, with 8 bases spanning the gap. The CDR3 length is 14 residues. The CDR3, as DNA: TGTGCCACCAGTGATCCGGTCTCCAATCAGCCCCAGCATTTT. Its translation: CATSDPVSNQPQHF.

This clonotype was recorded once. This sequence joins TRBV19 and TRBJ2-5; a possible D gene is TRBD1 (5 bases). Germline V gene sequence: CDR1 LNHDA, CDR2 SQIVND (reference sequence). V was shortened by 8 bases and J by 4 bases, with 11 bases between the two germline ends. The CDR3 sequence is 12 residues long. The CDR3 loop is CASSRVGETQYF. CDR3 in DNA: TGTGCCAGTTCCAGGGTAGGAGAGACCCAGTACTTC.

The J gene is TRBJ2-1, the V gene TRBV14; D unresolved. CDR3 length equals 13 residues. Per the germline V gene, CDR1 is SGHDN and CDR2 is FVKESK. Trimming shortened V by 2 bases and J by 9 bases, and 11 bases separated the two germline ends. The CDR3 DNA reads TGTGCCAGCAGCCAATTAAGTCGGAGTGAGCAGTTCTTC. Translated, it gives CASSQLSRSEQFF.

The rearrangement joins TRBV20-1 to TRBJ2-3; 8 bases are shared with TRBD2. CDR1 DFQATT and CDR2 SNEGSKA come from the germline V gene (reference sequence). The CDR3 is 13 residues long. The V segment lost 5 bases and the J segment 2 bases; nucleotides outside the gene matches: 3. In DNA, the CDR3 is TGCAGTGCTCCACTAGCGGCCACAGATACGCAGTATTTT. Its translation: CSAPLAATDTQYF.